This passage covers 20 T cell receptor beta chains from one sample sequenced in a study of low-dose radiotherapy and immunotherapy resistance in tumors. Covering alpha and beta chains, TRAV- and TRBV-specific primers were used for the first-strand cDNA. A 20-cycle PCR with a constant-region primer and V-primer adapter amplified TCRs. MiXCR, run by TCRdb on the reads, gives a single entry per CDR3 protein. The sample includes tens of thousands of distinct CDR3 sequences, over 15% of them seen just once. The sample's time point: before trial treatment. This material consisted of PBMCs, taken before treatment. The receptors originated from a male donor with prostate cancer.

There are many counts of this clonotype. The rearrangement links TRBV5-1 to TRBJ1-1; D unresolved. Trimming cost V 0 bases and J 1 base, with 7 bases left between them. CDR3 size: 14 residues. Per the germline V gene, CDR1 is SGHRS and CDR2 is YFSETQ. CDR3 DNA: TGCGCCAGCAGCTTGGACACTAGGAACACTGAAGCTTTCTTT. Translating gives CASSLDTRNTEAFF. The full variable domain, rest sourced from reference TRBV5-1 and TRBJ1-1, is KAGVTQTPRYLIKTRGQQVTLSCSPISGHRSVSWYQQTPGQGLQFLFEYFSETQRNKGNFPGRFSGRQFSNSRSEMNVSTLELGDSALYLCASSLDTRNTEAFFGQGTRLTVV.

This clonotype has at least ten counts. This sequence joins TRBV20-1 and TRBJ1-6; 7 bases match TRBD1. The V segment lost 4 bases and the J segment 7 bases; nucleotides outside the gene matches: 13. Per germline, CDR1 DFQATT and CDR2 SNEGSKA (reference sequence). The CDR3 is 16 residues long. CDR3 coding DNA: TGCAGTGCTATCCAAATCCAGGGGGAAGGAAATTCACCCCTCCACTTT. Residues: CSAIQIQGEGNSPLHF.

This clonotype was counted at least ten times. The genes are TRBV30 and TRBJ1-1, with D unclear. Germline-derived CDR1 and CDR2 are GTSNPN and SVGIG (reference sequence). The CDR3 has 12 amino acids. The V gene lost 3 bases and the J gene lost 1 base, with 6 bases spanning the gap. The DNA for the CDR3 is TGTGCCTGGAGGACGGCGAACACTGAAGCTTTCTTT. This encodes CAWRTANTEAFF.

The sample holds many counts of this clonotype. The chain recombines TRBV3-1 with TRBJ1-6, with a tentative D call TRBD1 (5 bases). Germline V gene data show CDR1 as LGHDT and CDR2 as YNNKEL (reference sequence). V lost 4 bases, J lost 5 bases, and 15 bases lay in between. The CDR3 has 16 amino acids. The CDR3 spells CASSPVWGLNNSPLHF. CDR3 DNA sequence: TGTGCCAGCAGCCCGGTTTGGGGACTGAATAATTCACCCCTCCACTTT. The whole variable domain, filled in from reference TRBV3-1 and TRBJ1-6, reads DTAVSQTPKYLVTQMGNDKSIKCEQNLGHDTMYWYKQDSKKFLKIMFSYNNKELIINETVPNRFSPKSPDKAHLNLHINSLELGDSAVYFCASSPVWGLNNSPLHFGNGTRLTVT.

This clonotype was found many times. This chain uses TRBV7-3 with TRBJ2-3; D is undetermined. This CDR3 has 13 amino acids. Germline loops: CDR1 SGHTA, CDR2 FQGTGA. Trimming cost V 5 bases and J 0 bases, with 6 bases left between them. CDR3 coding DNA: TGTGCCAGCAGCCGTGACAGCACAGATACGCAGTATTTT. It is translated as CASSRDSTDTQYF.

This clonotype was seen ten or more times. V usage is TRBV7-2 and J usage is TRBJ2-3; D gene ambiguous. The CDR3 extends over 15 amino acids. The V end lost 5 bases, the J end lost 2 bases, and 14 bases lay between the germline ends. The germline gives CDR1 SGHTA, CDR2 FQGNSA. CDR3 in DNA: TGTGCCAGCAGCCTTACCCGACAACACACAGATACGCAGTATTTT. This translates into CASSLTRQHTDTQYF.

V usage is TRBV21-1 and J usage is TRBJ1-5. TRBV21-1 is a pseudogene locus. This CDR3 contains 17 residues. The CDR3 sequence: CASSKSRSVDSNQPQHF. The CDR3, as DNA: TGTGCCAGCAGCAAATCGAGGAGCGTGGATAGCAATCAGCCCCAGCATTTT.

At least ten counts were recorded for this clonotype. The chain recombines TRBV5-4 with TRBJ2-1; a weak D match, TRBD2 (7 bases). Trimming shortened V by 0 bases and J by 6 bases, and 16 bases separated the two germline ends. The CDR3 loop spans 16 amino acids. Germline CDR1 and CDR2: SGHNT and YYREEE (reference sequence). The CDR3 protein is CASSLVGGATPNEQFF. The CDR3 DNA reads TGTGCCAGCAGCTTGGTAGGGGGGGCAACGCCCAATGAGCAGTTCTTC.

Worth noting for this clonotype: Given a far larger clone just one base away, this is likely a sequencing read error. CDR3 sequence reads: CASSLETFNFGYTF. The CDR3 bases are TGTGCCAGCAGCTTGGAGACATTTAACTTTGGCTACACCTTC. The chain couples TRBV5-1 to TRBJ1-2; D uncertain. The CDR3 runs to 14 residues. The germline V gene encodes CDR1 SGHRS and CDR2 YFSETQ. Variable domain in full (rest from reference TRBV5-1 and TRBJ1-2): KAGVTQTPRYLIKTRGQQVTLSCSPISGHRSVSWYQQTPGQGLQFLFEYFSETQRNKGNFPGRFSGRQFSNSRSEMNVSTLELGDSALYLCASSLETFNFGYTFGSGTRLTVV.

This clonotype was recorded many times. CDR3 region: CASSPGQGNSGANVLTF. CDR3 nucleotides: TGCGCCAGCAGCCCGGGACAGGGGAACTCTGGGGCCAACGTCCTGACTTTC. This rearrangement joins TRBV5-1 to TRBJ2-6; 10 bases fit TRBD1. The CDR3 has 17 amino acids. The ends lost 4 bases at V and 0 bases at J; junction bases unmatched: 4. In germline, CDR1 is SGHRS, CDR2 YFSETQ. The full variable domain, completed using reference TRBV5-1 and TRBJ2-6, is KAGVTQTPRYLIKTRGQQVTLSCSPISGHRSVSWYQQTPGQGLQFLFEYFSETQRNKGNFPGRFSGRQFSNSRSEMNVSTLELGDSALYLCASSPGQGNSGANVLTFGAGSRLTVL.

This clonotype was seen many times. This chain links TRBV24-1 with TRBJ2-7; TRBD1 might be the D (5 bases). Trimming took 7 bases from V and 2 from J, leaving 11 bases between them. Germline CDR1 is KGHDR and CDR2 is SFDVKD. The CDR3 has 13 amino acids. DNA of the CDR3: TGTGCCACCAGAGGGGTCCCAACCTACGAGCAGTACTTC. Protein product: CATRGVPTYEQYF.

Ten or more counts support this clonotype. The chain is built from TRBV4-1 and TRBJ1-1, with 8 bases identical to TRBD1. This CDR3 is built from 16 residues. Trimming removed 1 base from V and 4 bases from J; junction bases left unmatched: 8. Per the germline V gene, CDR1 is MGHRA and CDR2 is YSYEKL. The CDR3 spells CASSQGRTGWGTEAFF. The CDR3 nucleotides read TGCGCCAGCAGCCAAGGACGGACAGGGTGGGGCACTGAAGCTTTCTTT.

This clonotype appeared many times. The CDR3 sequence is CASSQEQYNEQYF. As DNA, the CDR3 is TGTGCCAGCAGCCAAGAACAATACAACGAGCAGTACTTC. The chain links TRBV4-2 to TRBJ2-7; D is unclear. Germline CDR1 and CDR2: LGHNA and YNFKEQ. The CDR3 contains 13 residues. The germline V and J ends were trimmed by 0 bases and 5 bases, with 8 bases remaining between them.

This clonotype showed up many times. J is TRBJ2-1 and V is TRBV11-2; unclear D gene. The germline CDR1 and CDR2 sequences are SGHAT and FQNNGV. The CDR3 sequence is 14 residues long. V lost 0 bases to trimming and J lost 0 bases, with 3 bases between them. The CDR3 DNA reads TGTGCCAGCAGCTTAGACAGCTCCTACAATGAGCAGTTCTTC. This translates into CASSLDSSYNEQFF.

This clonotype was seen at least ten times. The rearrangement uses TRBV2 and TRBJ2-3, with no clear D. Trimming removed 5 bases at V and 3 bases at J, with 12 bases between. From germline, CDR1 is SNHLY and CDR2 FYNNEI. The CDR3 sequence is 14 residues long. DNA of the CDR3: TGTGCCAGCAGTCCTTTTGTGGAGACAGATACGCAGTATTTT. As protein: CASSPFVETDTQYF.

This clonotype was observed at least ten times. V usage is TRBV12-3 or TRBV12-4 and J usage is TRBJ1-5; possibly TRBD1 for D (5 bases). The CDR3 is made up of 15 amino acids. Trimming took off 5 bases at V and 2 bases at J, with 13 bases between the two ends. This chain's CDR3 is CASSLRARGNQPQHF. The CDR3 DNA sequence: TGTGCCAGCAGTCTTCGAGCCAGGGGCAATCAGCCCCAGCATTTT.

This clonotype turned up a few times. The rearrangement links TRBV28 to TRBJ2-1; D gene uncertain. Trimming left V 3 bases short and J 7 bases short, with 13 bases between. Germline V lookup: CDR1 MDHEN, CDR2 SYDVKM. The CDR3 consists of 14 residues. The CDR3 DNA sequence: TGTGCCAGCAGTTTTCTGGTCGGTCCAAATGAGCAGTTCTTC. It is translated as CASSFLVGPNEQFF. Full variable domain (outside the CDR3, taken from reference TRBV28 and TRBJ2-1): DVKVTQSSRYLVKRTGEKVFLECVQDMDHENMFWYRQDPGLGLRLIYFSYDVKMKEKGDIPEGYSVSREKKERFSLILESASTNQTSMYLCASSFLVGPNEQFFGPGTRLTVL.

This clonotype was detected many times. V usage is TRBV14 and J usage is TRBJ2-3, with 7 bases lining up with TRBD2. V dropped 1 base and J dropped 1; count of bases not matched to a gene: 11. Germline CDR1 reads SGHDN; CDR2 reads FVKESK. This CDR3 contains 18 residues. The DNA for the CDR3 is TGTGCCAGCAGCCAAGGATTCTCCGGGGGGACTGGCACAGATACGCAGTATTTT. Translated: CASSQGFSGGTGTDTQYF.

This clonotype was counted ten times or more. The chain has TRBV15 and TRBJ1-6, with 7 bases aligning to TRBD1. The CDR3 has 15 amino acids. CDR1 is LNHNV and CDR2 is YYDKDF in the germline V gene (reference sequence). V lost 0 bases to trimming and J lost 7 bases; unmatched junction nucleotides: 3. This CDR3 is CATSRDQGVNSPLHF. CDR3 bases: TGTGCCACCAGCAGAGATCAGGGGGTCAATTCACCCCTCCACTTT.

This clonotype was recorded at least ten times. The V call is TRBV4-2, the J call TRBJ1-4; 7 nucleotides align to TRBD1. Germline loops: CDR1 LGHNA, CDR2 YNFKEQ. V lost 0 bases to trimming and J lost 7 bases; unmatched junction nucleotides: 5. There are 15 residues in the CDR3. The CDR3 loop reads CASSQDGTATEKLFF. In DNA, the CDR3 is TGTGCCAGCAGCCAAGACGGGACAGCTACTGAAAAACTGTTTTTT.